These 31 T cell receptor beta chains share one sample of origin, sequenced in a study of cytomegalovirus exposure and HLA in healthy donors. It was with 60 Vbeta and 13 Jbeta primers that the PCR ran. Profiling relied on immunoSEQ multiplex PCR, and the TCRdb table lists in-frame clones only, not all of them. The sample has 140,000 to 150,000 clones; around four fifths are singletons. The sequenced material came from PBMCs. Receptor source: a boy between 2 and 10 years old in good health and CMV-seronegative.

This chain links TRBV7-6 with TRBJ2-7, with TRBD1 matching over 8 bases. The CDR3 spans 16 residues. The V segment lost 4 bases and the J segment 3 bases; nucleotides outside the gene matches: 11. Germline CDR1 SGHVS, CDR2 FNYEAQ. The CDR3 sequence is CASSSLRGQGVYEQYF. The CDR3 DNA reads TGTGCCAGCAGCTCCCTCCGTGGACAGGGCGTCTACGAGCAGTACTTC.

The chain links TRBV15 to TRBJ1-2; unclear D gene. Germline V gives CDR1 LNHNV, CDR2 YYDKDF (reference sequence). V dropped 6 bases and J dropped 5 bases, with 10 bases sitting between them. This CDR3 comprises 12 residues. The CDR3 nucleotides read TGTGCCACCAGTGCAAGAGGATATGGCTACACCTTC. This translates into CATSARGYGYTF.

Here the CDR3 reads CASSYGTGVTEKLFF. For the CDR3, the DNA is TGTGCCAGCAGCTACGGGACAGGGGTCACTGAAAAACTGTTTTTT. The chain employs TRBV13 and TRBJ1-4, with 10 bases that match TRBD1. The CDR3 loop spans 15 amino acids. V shed 4 bases and J 7 bases; nucleotides not matched to a gene: 6. Germline V gene data show CDR1 as PRHDT and CDR2 as FYEKMQ (reference sequence).

This clone was detected only once. The CDR3 loop reads CASRRSTKKSTNEKLFF. For the CDR3, the DNA is TGTGCCAGCAGACGGAGTACGAAGAAATCAACTAATGAAAAACTGTTTTTT. The chain couples TRBV28 to TRBJ1-4; D remains ambiguous. The CDR3 sequence is 17 residues long. Trimming stripped 6 bases from V and 0 bases from J, with 17 bases between. Germline assignment: CDR1 MDHEN and CDR2 SYDVKM.

The chain employs TRBV7-3 and TRBJ2-2, with 12 bases matching TRBD2. From germline, CDR1 is SGHTA and CDR2 FQGTGA. This CDR3 is built from 18 residues. The V and J ends lost 5 bases and 3 bases, in that order; junction bases with no gene match: 10. In DNA, the CDR3 is TGTGCCAGCAGCGCATCGGCTAGCGGGAGGGCTTACACCGGGGAGCTGTTTTTT. Translated: CASSASASGRAYTGELFF. The complete variable domain, with remaining parts taken from reference TRBV7-3 and TRBJ2-2, reads GAGVSQTPSNKVTEKGKYVELRCDPISGHTALYWYRQSLGQGPEFLIYFQGTGAADDSGLPNDRFFAVRPEGSVSTLKIQRTERGDSAVYLCASSASASGRAYTGELFFGEGSRLTVL.

The rearrangement uses TRBV2 and TRBJ2-5; TRBD1 is a possible D gene (5 bases). V dropped 3 bases and J dropped 4 bases, with 12 bases sitting between them. The CDR3 contains 14 residues. The germline V gene encodes CDR1 SNHLY and CDR2 FYNNEI. CDR3 DNA sequence: TGTGCCAGCAGTGAGCTTAGGGGCCCAGAGACCCAGTACTTC. Translated: CASSELRGPETQYF.

V usage is TRBV11-1 and J usage is TRBJ2-7; 7 nucleotides agree with TRBD1. The V gene's germline CDR1 is SGHAT and CDR2 FQDESV (reference sequence). V lost 5 bases and J lost 3; bases outside the gene matches: 7. This CDR3 is 14 amino acids long. CDR3 amino acids: CASSLRGYHYEQYF. The CDR3 DNA follows: TGTGCCAGCAGCCTCAGGGGGTATCACTACGAGCAGTACTTC.

This chain joins TRBV18 and TRBJ2-2, with D possibly matching TRBD2 (5 bases). The CDR3 is 16 residues long. Germline loops: CDR1 KGHSH, CDR2 LQKENI. Trimming stripped 3 bases from V and 0 bases from J, with 11 bases between. The CDR3 region has the DNA TGTGCCAGCTCACCGCTCCCTAGCCCGAACACCGGGGAGCTGTTTTTT. It yields the protein CASSPLPSPNTGELFF.

The chain combines TRBV6-5 with TRBJ1-6; no firm D call. CDR1 is MNHEY, CDR2 SVGAGI, per germline. The V gene lost 7 bases and the J gene lost 0 bases, with 10 bases spanning the gap. This CDR3 comprises 15 residues. CDR3 sequence reads: CASNREGSYNSPLHF. The DNA for the CDR3 is TGTGCCAGCAACCGGGAAGGCTCCTATAATTCACCCCTCCACTTT.

The V call is TRBV5-1, the J call TRBJ2-6; a possible D gene is TRBD1 (6 bases). Germline CDR1 and CDR2: SGHRS and YFSETQ. V lost 4 bases, J lost 0 bases, and 11 bases lay in between. CDR3 size: 16 residues. Here the CDR3 reads CASSPGQLSGANVLTF. The DNA of the CDR3 is TGCGCCAGCAGCCCCGGACAGCTCTCTGGGGCCAACGTCCTGACTTTC.

The chain has TRBV5-1 and TRBJ2-1; weak D call: TRBD2 (5 bases). V lost 0 bases and J lost 7, with 11 bases in between. The germline CDR1 and CDR2 sequences are SGHRS and YFSETQ. The CDR3 length is 14 residues. CDR3 sequence (DNA): TGCGCCAGCAGCTTGGCCGTCCGGGGAAATGAGCAGTTCTTC. Its protein product is CASSLAVRGNEQFF.

In DNA form, the CDR3 reads TGTGCCAGCAGTGCTATTTTCGGGACAAGTTACGAGCAGTACTTC. Amino acid sequence: CASSAIFGTSYEQYF. The J gene is TRBJ2-7, the V gene TRBV6-1, with a tentative D call TRBD1 (6 bases). Germline CDR1 is MNHNS and CDR2 is SASEGT. The ends were cut back, 4 bases at V and 4 bases at J, with 17 bases in the middle. The CDR3 is 15 amino acids.

The chain has TRBV28 and TRBJ1-3; D may be TRBD1 (5 bases). V lost 7 bases and J lost 2, with 15 bases in between. Germline values: CDR1 MDHEN, CDR2 SYDVKM. The CDR3 runs to 15 residues. The chain's CDR3 is CASKGGGGAGNTIYF. CDR3 in DNA: TGTGCCAGCAAAGGCGGAGGAGGGGCTGGAAACACCATATATTTT.

This rearrangement joins TRBV5-4 to TRBJ2-7; 9 nucleotides agree with TRBD2. The CDR3 is 16 residues long. Trimming cost V 4 bases and J 5 bases; bases outside gene matches: 13. Germline V gives CDR1 SGHNT, CDR2 YYREEE (reference sequence). The CDR3 loop is CASSPPGGRANHEQYF. The CDR3 nucleotides read TGTGCCAGCAGCCCGCCGGGCGGGAGGGCGAATCACGAGCAGTACTTC.

The rearrangement uses TRBV7-9 and TRBJ2-5; perhaps TRBD1 as D (6 bases). Germline V gene data show CDR1 as SEHNR and CDR2 as FQNEAQ (reference sequence). The germline V and J ends were trimmed by 1 base and 5 bases, with 14 bases remaining between them. The CDR3 covers 15 residues. The CDR3 protein is CASSLVRTVGETQYF. Here the CDR3 DNA reads TGTGCCAGCAGCTTAGTTCGGACAGTGGGGGAGACCCAGTACTTC.

The chain uses TRBV27 and TRBJ2-7, with D perhaps matching TRBD2 (5 bases). V was trimmed by 5 bases and J by 6 bases, leaving 20 bases between them. CDR3 length: 15 amino acids. The V gene's germline CDR1 is MNHEY and CDR2 SMNVEV (reference sequence). CDR3 coding DNA: TGTGCCAGCAGTCCCGAGGGAGACCTCTCGGGCGAGCAGTACTTC. Translation: CASSPEGDLSGEQYF.

The chain combines TRBV6-5 with TRBJ1-1, with 7 bases matching TRBD1. In germline, CDR1 is MNHEY, CDR2 SVGAGI. This CDR3 is built from 12 residues. V lost 6 bases to trimming and J lost 8 bases; unmatched junction nucleotides: 6. CDR3 bases: TGTGCCAGCAGGACAGGGCTCTCCGAAGCTTTCTTT. Protein product: CASRTGLSEAFF.

This clone was seen a handful of times. The chain carries TRBV5-5 and TRBJ2-3; tentative D call: TRBD1 (6 bases). The V end lost 2 bases, the J end lost 1 base, and 8 bases lay between the germline ends. The germline V gene has CDR1 SGHKS and CDR2 YYEKEE (reference sequence). The CDR3 consists of 14 residues. CDR3: CASSFGQRTDTQYF. The CDR3 DNA reads as TGTGCCAGCAGCTTCGGACAGCGCACAGATACGCAGTATTTT.

DNA of the CDR3: TGTGCCAGCCACGGGACAGGCTTGGATCAGCCCCAGCATTTT. Its translation: CASHGTGLDQPQHF. The chain couples TRBV27 to TRBJ1-5; 8 bases map to TRBD1. The CDR3 is 14 amino acids. Germline V gene lookup returns CDR1 MNHEY and CDR2 SMNVEV (reference sequence). V shed 8 bases, J shed 5 bases, and the junction held 8 bases outside the gene matches.

V and J are TRBV18 and TRBJ1-2; TRBD1 agrees at 7 bases. There are 15 residues in the CDR3. V was clipped by 3 bases and J by 7 bases; unmatched bases: 11. Germline V CDR1 and CDR2: KGHSH, LQKENI. In DNA, the CDR3 is TGTGCCAGCTCACCTACAGGGGTCGCTTTAGGTGGCTACACCTTC. This codes for CASSPTGVALGGYTF.

V usage is TRBV4-1 and J usage is TRBJ1-1, with 7 bases matching TRBD1. The junction had 8 bases not matched to a gene; V was cut back by 6 bases and J by 1 base. This CDR3 region has 15 residues. Germline V gene sequence: CDR1 MGHRA, CDR2 YSYEKL. The CDR3 region is CASRYSRTGNTEAFF. As DNA, the CDR3 is TGCGCCAGCAGGTATAGTCGGACAGGGAACACTGAAGCTTTCTTT.

The CDR3 DNA reads TGTGCCAGCAGCTTAAGGGTAGCGGGTTACGAGCAGTACTTC. It encodes CASSLRVAGYEQYF. V usage is TRBV11-2 and J usage is TRBJ2-7; 7 nucleotides agree with TRBD2. The germline V gene encodes CDR1 SGHAT and CDR2 FQNNGV. The CDR3 sequence is 14 residues long. J gave up 4 bases and V 2 bases, and 5 bases lay outside the gene matches.

J is TRBJ2-5 and V is TRBV9; the D gene is possibly TRBD1 (6 bases). Per germline, CDR1 SGDLS and CDR2 YYNGEE. There are 15 residues in the CDR3. Between the trimmed V and J ends, which lost 0 bases and 5 bases, there was a span of 14 bases. CDR3 nucleotides: TGTGCCAGCAGCGTAGACAGGGCGGTTCCGGAGACCCAGTACTTC. As protein: CASSVDRAVPETQYF.

V usage is TRBV27 and J usage is TRBJ1-4, with D unresolved. CDR3 size: 16 residues. Germline V gene lookup returns CDR1 MNHEY and CDR2 SMNVEV (reference sequence). The V end was cut by 7 bases, the J end by 6 bases, with 21 bases between. The CDR3 reads CASTGLGRASHEKLFF. The CDR3 coding sequence is TGTGCCAGCACCGGCCTGGGGAGGGCGAGTCATGAAAAACTGTTTTTT.

The chain has TRBV5-1 and TRBJ2-3; weak D call: TRBD1 (5 bases). This CDR3 has 16 residues. Between the trimmed V and J ends, which lost 0 bases and 4 bases, there was a span of 15 bases. Per the germline V gene, CDR1 is SGHRS and CDR2 is YFSETQ. This CDR3 is CASSLADRGRADTQYF. The DNA of the CDR3 is TGCGCCAGCAGCTTGGCCGATAGGGGAAGGGCAGATACGCAGTATTTT. The variable domain in full, with the rest retrieved from reference TRBV5-1 and TRBJ2-3, is KAGVTQTPRYLIKTRGQQVTLSCSPISGHRSVSWYQQTPGQGLQFLFEYFSETQRNKGNFPGRFSGRQFSNSRSEMNVSTLELGDSALYLCASSLADRGRADTQYFGPGTRLTVL.

This CDR3 reads CASSPGEQYTDTQYF. The DNA for the CDR3 is TGTGCCAGCAGCCCTGGGGAGCAGTACACAGATACGCAGTATTTT. The gene calls are TRBV7-3 and TRBJ2-3; possibly TRBD2 for D (5 bases). V was cut by 5 bases and J by 2 bases, with 14 bases left in between. The CDR3 has 15 amino acids. The germline CDR1 and CDR2 sequences are SGHTA and FQGTGA. The whole variable domain, remainder taken from reference TRBV7-3 and TRBJ2-3, is GAGVSQTPSNKVTEKGKYVELRCDPISGHTALYWYRQSLGQGPEFLIYFQGTGAADDSGLPNDRFFAVRPEGSVSTLKIQRTERGDSAVYLCASSPGEQYTDTQYFGPGTRLTVL.

The V gene is TRBV19, the J gene TRBJ1-2; 8 bases are a match to TRBD1. Per the germline V gene, CDR1 is LNHDA and CDR2 is SQIVND (reference sequence). The length of the CDR3 is 18 residues. With 3 bases clipped from V and 1 base from J, the junction kept 13 bases outside the gene matches. CDR3 loop: CASSIIGQGYRLNYGYTF. CDR3 coding DNA: TGTGCCAGTAGTATCATTGGACAGGGTTACCGTCTTAACTATGGCTACACCTTC.

Here the CDR3 DNA reads TGTGCCAGCAGCTTAGTTGTAGGAGAGTACAATGAGCAGTTCTTC. Translated, it gives CASSLVVGEYNEQFF. The rearrangement links TRBV7-2 to TRBJ2-1; the D is unclear. The germline V gene has CDR1 SGHTA and CDR2 FQGNSA. Trimming removed 1 base from V and 4 bases from J, with 11 bases in between. CDR3 length equals 15 residues.

This chain links TRBV5-1 with TRBJ2-3, with TRBD2 identical over 7 bases. The V gene end was trimmed by 4 bases and the J gene end by 1 base; junction bases not matched to a gene: 3. Per germline, CDR1 SGHRS and CDR2 YFSETQ. The CDR3 sequence is 14 residues long. CDR3: CASSRGGRTDTQYF. The CDR3 DNA reads as TGCGCCAGCAGCCGCGGGGGACGCACAGATACGCAGTATTTT.

J is TRBJ2-7 and V is TRBV29-1; D may be TRBD1 (6 bases). This CDR3 is 14 amino acids long. Between the trimmed V and J ends, which lost 8 bases and 3 bases, there was a span of 20 bases. Germline-derived CDR1 and CDR2 are SQVTM and ANQGSEA. Written as DNA, the CDR3 is TGCAGCCGACAGGCCATGGTTCTTGGCTACGAGCAGTACTTC. Amino acids: CSRQAMVLGYEQYF.

The rearrangement uses TRBV13 and TRBJ2-7; D not certain. Germline V gene lookup returns CDR1 PRHDT and CDR2 FYEKMQ (reference sequence). Deletions cut 5 bases from V and 2 bases from J, with 13 bases between. The CDR3 has 14 amino acids. As DNA, the CDR3 is TGTGCCAGCAGCAGCCTTGTGTTTGCCTACGAGCAGTACTTC. Residues: CASSSLVFAYEQYF. Looking up the rest from reference TRBV13 and TRBJ2-7 gives the full variable domain: AAGVIQSPRHLIKEKRETATLKCYPIPRHDTVYWYQQGPGQDPQFLISFYEKMQSDKGSIPDRFSAQQFSDYHSELNMSSLELGDSALYFCASSSLVFAYEQYFGPGTRLTVT.